Each of the 25 T cell receptor beta chains below was sequenced from the same sample in a study of vaccination and CD4 T cells after COVID-19. Specified treatment: approximately 10-day PBMC culture with coronavirus spike peptide pools or control peptides (ViraFEST assay). Sequencing of cultured CD4+ T cell DNA used the Oncomine TCR Beta short-read assay. MiXCR was run by TCRdb on the PCR reads, yielding one entry per CDR3 protein. Seen here are about 13,000 distinct CDR3 sequences, around 46% observed once, and the top ten hold under 20%. Which antigens these TCRs recognize remains unknown. Sequenced sample: cultured CD4+ T cells from blood. Source of these receptors: a human donor with COVID-19.

This chain links TRBV6-1 with TRBJ2-3; D possibly corresponds to TRBD1 (5 bases). This CDR3 is 15 amino acids long. With 6 bases removed from V and 0 bases from J, the gap between germline ends came to 13 bases. Germline V CDR1 and CDR2: MNHNS, SASEGT. The CDR3 coding sequence is TGTGCCAGCAGCCAGGACAACACTAGCACAGATACGCAGTATTTT. As protein: CASSQDNTSTDTQYF.

J is TRBJ1-4 and V is TRBV7-8; D unresolved. Germline lookup yields CDR1 SGHVS and CDR2 FQNEAQ. V was trimmed by 3 bases and J by 4 bases, leaving 9 bases between them. CDR3 length: 14 amino acids. The CDR3 region has the DNA TGTGCCAGCAGCTTGGGCCGGATTAATGAAAAACTGTTTTTT. Translated, it gives CASSLGRINEKLFF.

This clonotype was observed a few times. The V call is TRBV30, the J call TRBJ2-4; D may be TRBD1 or TRBD2 (5 bases each). This CDR3 has 13 amino acids. With 3 bases removed from V and 6 bases from J, the gap between germline ends came to 12 bases. Germline CDR1 and CDR2: GTSNPN and SVGIG (reference sequence). The CDR3 DNA is TGTGCCTGGAGCCCCATTGGGGGAAACATTCAGTACTTC. This translates into CAWSPIGGNIQYF.

This clonotype was detected a few times. The chain recombines TRBV30 with TRBJ1-2; 7 bases agree with TRBD1. Looked up from germline, CDR1 is GTSNPN and CDR2 is SVGIG (reference sequence). The CDR3 contains 11 residues. J gave up 7 bases and V 1 base, and 0 bases lay outside the gene matches. The chain's CDR3 is CAWSGQGGYTF. The CDR3 nucleotides read TGTGCCTGGAGTGGACAGGGTGGCTACACCTTC.

V and J are TRBV5-1 and TRBJ2-5; TRBD2 is a possible D gene (5 bases). The V end was cut by 0 bases, the J end by 2 bases, with 14 bases between. CDR3 length equals 16 residues. Germline values: CDR1 SGHRS, CDR2 YFSETQ. The CDR3 nucleotides are TGCGCCAGCAGCTTGGTCGGGGTCTTCTCACAAGAGACCCAGTACTTC. Amino acids: CASSLVGVFSQETQYF.

This clonotype was counted only a few times. The CDR3 region is CASSSPQGGGETQYF. CDR3 bases: TGTGCCAGCAGTTCCCCGCAGGGAGGGGGAGAGACCCAGTACTTC. The chain uses TRBV27 and TRBJ2-5, with D maybe TRBD2 (7 bases). The V gene lost 4 bases and the J gene lost 4 bases, with 16 bases spanning the gap. The CDR3 is 15 residues long. Germline CDR1 and CDR2: MNHEY and SMNVEV (reference sequence).

The gene calls are TRBV18 and TRBJ2-5; 13 bases match TRBD2. From germline, CDR1 is KGHSH and CDR2 LQKENI. Trimming cost V 4 bases and J 2 bases; bases outside gene matches: 7. This CDR3 has 17 amino acids. CDR3 DNA: TGTGCCAGCTCACGGGGGACTAGCGGGGCACTGCAAGAGACCCAGTACTTC. Translated: CASSRGTSGALQETQYF.

The chain links TRBV7-8 to TRBJ1-6; D not certain. Per the germline V gene, CDR1 is SGHVS and CDR2 is FQNEAQ. Trimming took 2 bases from V and 3 from J, leaving 17 bases between them. The CDR3 extends over 18 amino acids. The CDR3 DNA sequence: TGTGCCAGCAGCTTAAACAGAAAGCCGAACATCTATAATTCACCCCTCCACTTT. It is translated as CASSLNRKPNIYNSPLHF. Full variable domain (outside the CDR3, taken from reference TRBV7-8 and TRBJ1-6): GAGVSQSPRYKVAKRGQDVALRCDPISGHVSLFWYQQALGQGPEFLTYFQNEAQLDKSGLPSDRFFAERPEGSVSTLKIQRTQQEDSAVYLCASSLNRKPNIYNSPLHFGNGTRLTVT.

This clonotype occurred once. This chain joins TRBV19 and TRBJ1-1, with D perhaps TRBD1 (6 bases). This CDR3 has 16 amino acids. Looked up from germline, CDR1 is LNHDA and CDR2 is SQIVND (reference sequence). With 6 bases removed from V and 2 bases from J, the gap between germline ends came to 19 bases. The DNA of the CDR3 is TGTGCCAGTAGCCTTCTCGCGGGGGGCCGAAACACTGAAGCTTTCTTT. This codes for CASSLLAGGRNTEAFF.

The V gene is TRBV6-1, the J gene TRBJ2-1; D is possibly TRBD1 or TRBD2 (5 bases each). The CDR3 is made up of 13 amino acids. Germline loops: CDR1 MNHNS, CDR2 SASEGT. V was pared by 6 bases and J by 7 bases, with 13 bases between. CDR3 sequence reads: CASRTGTLNEQFF. CDR3 sequence (DNA): TGTGCCAGCAGGACCGGGACGCTTAATGAGCAGTTCTTC.

The table lists this clonotype with a few counts. This chain links TRBV20-1 with TRBJ1-5, with a possible D match to TRBD1 (6 bases). Per the germline V gene, CDR1 is DFQATT and CDR2 is SNEGSKA (reference sequence). With 0 bases removed from V and 4 bases from J, the gap between germline ends came to 19 bases. This CDR3 region has 17 residues. The CDR3 DNA sequence: TGCAGTGCTAGAGATGGATTATATCCTAGGGGGAATCAGCCCCAGCATTTT. This sequence encodes CSARDGLYPRGNQPQHF.

This chain joins TRBV7-9 and TRBJ2-2; 7 positions agree with TRBD1. This CDR3 has 17 residues. V lost 6 bases, J lost 4 bases, and 14 bases stayed unmatched. Germline CDR1 reads SEHNR; CDR2 reads FQNEAQ (reference sequence). The DNA of the CDR3 is TGTGCCAGCAGTCCCCGACAGGGACCCATGGGCACCGGGGAGCTGTTTTTT. Translation: CASSPRQGPMGTGELFF.

This clonotype was counted between two and nine times. V and J are TRBV19 and TRBJ2-7; 9 positions agree with TRBD1. CDR3 length equals 14 residues. Losses at the gene ends were 3 bases for V and 5 bases for J; bases not matched to a gene: 5. Germline V lookup: CDR1 LNHDA, CDR2 SQIVND (reference sequence). Here the CDR3 reads CASSMEDRGHEQYF. CDR3 nucleotides: TGTGCCAGTAGTATGGAGGACAGGGGACACGAGCAGTACTTC.

This clonotype came up a few times. This rearrangement joins TRBV28 to TRBJ1-5; D possibly corresponds to TRBD1 (5 bases). V lost 6 bases and J lost 3, with 9 bases in between. Per the germline V gene, CDR1 is MDHEN and CDR2 is SYDVKM. This CDR3 contains 13 residues. CDR3 loop: CASRRDPNQPQHF. The CDR3 DNA follows: TGTGCCAGCAGACGGGACCCCAATCAGCCCCAGCATTTT.

The chain joins TRBV29-1 to TRBJ1-2; perhaps TRBD1 as D (6 bases). The CDR3 is 14 amino acids. The V gene's germline CDR1 is SQVTM and CDR2 ANQGSEA. V shed 1 base and J shed 4 bases, with 13 bases lying between them. In DNA, the CDR3 is TGCAGCGTTGAAGTTATAGACAGGATCTATGGCTACACCTTC. Residues: CSVEVIDRIYGYTF.

The rearrangement uses TRBV7-8 and TRBJ1-5; 7 bases agree with TRBD1. This CDR3 is built from 14 residues. The J segment lost 7 bases and the V segment lost 4 bases, leaving 7 bases of the junction unmatched. Germline V gives CDR1 SGHVS, CDR2 FQNEAQ. CDR3 sequence: CASSSRRGYQPQHF. The DNA for the CDR3 is TGTGCCAGCAGCTCACGCAGGGGGTACCAGCCCCAGCATTTT.

The chain combines TRBV7-9 with TRBJ2-5, with no clear D. The CDR3 is 16 residues long. Germline values: CDR1 SEHNR, CDR2 FQNEAQ (reference sequence). Trimming removed 5 bases at V and 5 bases at J, with 21 bases between. The CDR3 DNA reads TGTGCCAGCAGCCCGTACCACCTTCGAGAAATGGAGACCCAGTACTTC. As protein: CASSPYHLREMETQYF.

The rearrangement links TRBV20-1 to TRBJ2-2; D gene ambiguous. Germline CDR1 reads DFQATT; CDR2 reads SNEGSKA (reference sequence). The ends were cut back, 6 bases at V and 4 bases at J, with 12 bases in the middle. The CDR3 spans 13 residues. The CDR3 loop is CSAKSRTTGELFF. Here the CDR3 DNA reads TGCAGTGCGAAATCTAGGACCACCGGGGAGCTGTTTTTT.

This clonotype was counted only a few times. The chain recombines TRBV30 with TRBJ1-1; D is ambiguous. Germline values: CDR1 GTSNPN, CDR2 SVGIG (reference sequence). Trimming cost V 4 bases and J 1 base, with 4 bases left between them. The CDR3 contains 11 residues. CDR3 amino acids: CAWTKNTEAFF. In DNA form, the CDR3 reads TGTGCCTGGACCAAGAACACTGAAGCTTTCTTT.

There are a few counts of this clonotype. The chain carries TRBV30 and TRBJ1-2; D is ambiguous. Trimming cost V 2 bases and J 6 bases, with 4 bases left between them. The germline CDR1 and CDR2 sequences are GTSNPN and SVGIG (reference sequence). The CDR3 covers 10 residues. CDR3 protein: CAWSTHGYTF. The CDR3 DNA reads TGTGCCTGGAGTACCCATGGCTACACCTTC.

The rearrangement joins TRBV20-1 to TRBJ1-5; tentatively, D is TRBD1 (5 bases). V lost 0 bases and J lost 6, with 15 bases in between. Germline V lookup: CDR1 DFQATT, CDR2 SNEGSKA (reference sequence). This CDR3 region has 15 residues. DNA for the CDR3: TGCAGTGCTAGAGATCTCCGGCAGGGCGGTCAGCCCCAGCATTTT. Protein: CSARDLRQGGQPQHF.

This chain links TRBV6-2 or TRBV6-3 with TRBJ1-2, with 7 bases lining up with TRBD1. V trimming: 4 bases; J trimming: 7 bases; junction bases outside the gene matches: 9. Germline CDR1 reads MNHEY; CDR2 reads SVGEGT. This CDR3 contains 14 residues. The CDR3 here is CASSSAGGVSGYTF. The DNA for the CDR3 is TGTGCCAGCAGTTCGGCAGGGGGAGTAAGTGGCTACACCTTC.

This clonotype was counted a single time. The chain is built from TRBV19 and TRBJ2-7; D is ambiguous. CDR3 length: 14 residues. Trimming pared 1 base from V and 0 bases from J, leaving 7 bases between. Germline CDR1 reads LNHDA; CDR2 reads SQIVND (reference sequence). The CDR3 sequence: CASSIAGSSYEQYF. The CDR3 DNA is TGTGCCAGTAGTATAGCGGGTAGCTCCTACGAGCAGTACTTC.

This clonotype was counted between two and nine times. The V gene is TRBV6-1, the J gene TRBJ2-5; TRBD1 agrees at 9 bases. V was pared by 7 bases and J by 2 bases, with 8 bases of the junction left unmatched. CDR3 size: 15 residues. From germline, CDR1 is MNHNS and CDR2 SASEGT. CDR3 sequence: CASTQQGTGQETQYF. CDR3 bases: TGTGCCAGCACCCAGCAAGGGACAGGGCAAGAGACCCAGTACTTC.

This clonotype was counted between two and nine times. The CDR3 nucleotides are TGTGCCAGCCTGGGGGACAGGTCCGCCCACGAGCAGTACTTC. Its translation is CASLGDRSAHEQYF. J is TRBJ2-7 and V is TRBV6-2 or TRBV6-3, with 8 bases that match TRBD1. In germline, CDR1 is MNHEY, CDR2 SVGEGT. There are 14 residues in the CDR3. The J segment lost 5 bases and the V segment lost 8 bases, leaving 11 bases of the junction unmatched.